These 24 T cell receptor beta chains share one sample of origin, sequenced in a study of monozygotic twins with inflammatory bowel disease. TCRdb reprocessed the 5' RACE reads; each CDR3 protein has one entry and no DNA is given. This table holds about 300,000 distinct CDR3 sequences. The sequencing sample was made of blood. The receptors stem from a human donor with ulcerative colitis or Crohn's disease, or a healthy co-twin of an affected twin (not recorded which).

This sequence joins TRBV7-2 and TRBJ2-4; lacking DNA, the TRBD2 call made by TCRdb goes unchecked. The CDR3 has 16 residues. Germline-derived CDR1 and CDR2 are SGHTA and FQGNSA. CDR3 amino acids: CASSFAGTSPKNIQYF.

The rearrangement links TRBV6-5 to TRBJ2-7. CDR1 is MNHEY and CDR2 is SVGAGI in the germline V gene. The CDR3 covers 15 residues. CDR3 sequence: CASSYSSLSVYEQYF.

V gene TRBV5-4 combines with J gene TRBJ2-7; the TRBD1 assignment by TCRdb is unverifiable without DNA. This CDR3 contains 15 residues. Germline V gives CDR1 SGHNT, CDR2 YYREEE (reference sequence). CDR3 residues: CASTANGRASYEQYF. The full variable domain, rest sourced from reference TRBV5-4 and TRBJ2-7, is ETGVTQSPTHLIKTRGQQVTLRCSSQSGHNTVSWYQQALGQGPQFIFQYYREEENGRGNFPPRFSGLQFPNYSSELNVNALELDDSALYLCASTANGRASYEQYFGPGTRLTVT.

The CDR3 spells CSAPRRGHGNQPQHF. The chain combines TRBV20-1 with TRBJ1-5; the D call from TCRdb, TRBD1, cannot be confirmed without DNA. This CDR3 spans 15 amino acids. In germline, CDR1 is DFQATT, CDR2 SNEGSKA (reference sequence).

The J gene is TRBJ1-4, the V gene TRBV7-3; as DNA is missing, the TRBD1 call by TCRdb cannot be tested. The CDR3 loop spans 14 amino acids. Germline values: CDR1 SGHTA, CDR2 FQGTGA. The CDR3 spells CASSTGGPVKKLFF.

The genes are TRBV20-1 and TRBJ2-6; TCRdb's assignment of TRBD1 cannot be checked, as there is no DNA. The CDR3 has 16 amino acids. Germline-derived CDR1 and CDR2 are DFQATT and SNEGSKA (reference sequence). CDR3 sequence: CSAPGTATWGANVLTF.

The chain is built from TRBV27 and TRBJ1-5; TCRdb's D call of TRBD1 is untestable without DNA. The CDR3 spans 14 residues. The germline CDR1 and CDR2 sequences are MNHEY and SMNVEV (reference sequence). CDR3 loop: CASSTNQGRQPQHF.

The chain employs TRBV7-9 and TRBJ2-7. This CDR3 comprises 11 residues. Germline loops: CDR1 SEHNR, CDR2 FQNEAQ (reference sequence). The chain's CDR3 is CASSQKYEQYF.

Here the CDR3 reads CASAFGGQGGIAKNIQYF. This rearrangement joins TRBV12-3 or TRBV12-4 to TRBJ2-4; TCRdb returns TRBD1, unconfirmable since there is no DNA. The CDR3 length is 18 residues.

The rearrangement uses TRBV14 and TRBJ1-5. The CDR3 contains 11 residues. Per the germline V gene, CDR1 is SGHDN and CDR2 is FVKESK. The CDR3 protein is CASSQVQPQHF.

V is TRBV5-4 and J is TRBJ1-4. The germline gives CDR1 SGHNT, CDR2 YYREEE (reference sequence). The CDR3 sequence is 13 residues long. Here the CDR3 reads CASSFITNEKLFF.

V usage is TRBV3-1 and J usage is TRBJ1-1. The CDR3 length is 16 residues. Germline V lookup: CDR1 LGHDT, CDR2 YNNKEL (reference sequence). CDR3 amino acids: CASSQALARFFTEAFF.

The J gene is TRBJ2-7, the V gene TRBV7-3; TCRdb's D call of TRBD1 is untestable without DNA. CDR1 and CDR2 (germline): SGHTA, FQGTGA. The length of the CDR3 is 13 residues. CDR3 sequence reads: CASSSLRGSEQYF.

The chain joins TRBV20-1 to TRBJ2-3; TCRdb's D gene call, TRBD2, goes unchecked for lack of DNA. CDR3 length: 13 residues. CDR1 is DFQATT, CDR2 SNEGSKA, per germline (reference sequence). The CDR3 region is CSAGEGFTDTQYF.

This CDR3 reads CASSFGPVGASSPLHF. The chain employs TRBV7-9 and TRBJ1-6; TCRdb lists TRBD1, though no DNA is available to test this call. The CDR3 is 16 residues long. Germline V CDR1 and CDR2: SEHNR, FQNEAQ (reference sequence).

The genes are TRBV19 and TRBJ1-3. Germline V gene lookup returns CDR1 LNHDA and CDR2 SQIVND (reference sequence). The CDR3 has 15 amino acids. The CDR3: CASSIFGESGNTIYF.

The CDR3 sequence: CASSYSLIYNEQFF. The V call is TRBV6-2 or TRBV6-3, the J call TRBJ2-1. From germline, CDR1 is MNHEY and CDR2 SVGEGT. The CDR3 is 14 amino acids.

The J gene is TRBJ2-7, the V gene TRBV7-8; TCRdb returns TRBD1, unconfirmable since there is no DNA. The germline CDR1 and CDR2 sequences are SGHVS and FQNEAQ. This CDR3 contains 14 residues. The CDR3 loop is CASSFQGGPYEQYF. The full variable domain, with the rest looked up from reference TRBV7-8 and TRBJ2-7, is GAGVSQSPRYKVAKRGQDVALRCDPISGHVSLFWYQQALGQGPEFLTYFQNEAQLDKSGLPSDRFFAERPEGSVSTLKIQRTQQEDSAVYLCASSFQGGPYEQYFGPGTRLTVT.

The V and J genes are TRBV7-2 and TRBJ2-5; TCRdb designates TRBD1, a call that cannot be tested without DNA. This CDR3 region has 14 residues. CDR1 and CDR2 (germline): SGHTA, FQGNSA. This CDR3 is CASSLSGRGETQYF.

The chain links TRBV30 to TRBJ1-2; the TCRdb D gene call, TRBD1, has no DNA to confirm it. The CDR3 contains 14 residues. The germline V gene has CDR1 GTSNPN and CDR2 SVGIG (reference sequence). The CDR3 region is CAWATQGVPYGYTF.

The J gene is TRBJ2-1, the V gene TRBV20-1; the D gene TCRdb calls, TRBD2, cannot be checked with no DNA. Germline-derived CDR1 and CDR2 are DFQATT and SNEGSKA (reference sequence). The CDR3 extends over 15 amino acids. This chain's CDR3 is CSAGRTSGFSNEQFF.

This chain's CDR3 is CASSLFRAYGYTF. The chain is built from TRBV7-2 and TRBJ1-2; TCRdb calls TRBD1, which cannot be checked without DNA. This CDR3 spans 13 amino acids. CDR1 SGHTA and CDR2 FQGNSA come from the germline V gene.

This CDR3 reads CASRRQGAYNQPQHF. This chain uses TRBV28 with TRBJ1-5; TCRdb outputs TRBD1, but without DNA this stays unchecked. This CDR3 comprises 15 residues. The germline gives CDR1 MDHEN, CDR2 SYDVKM.

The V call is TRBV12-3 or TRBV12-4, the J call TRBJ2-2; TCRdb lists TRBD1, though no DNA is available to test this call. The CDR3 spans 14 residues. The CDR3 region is CASRSRGYTGELFF.